The 11 T cell receptor beta chains below come from one sample, sequenced in a study of beta chain features in type 1 diabetes listed by TCRdb under 2018. The method behind the library was the immunoSEQ multiplex PCR assay. The entire amount of isolated RNA was reverse transcribed using the High Capacity cDNA Reverse Transcription Kit, so the sequenced TCRB transcripts were expressed ones. TCRdb carries this immuneACCESS record with in-frame sequences only. Its versions omit some clonotypes, under half of them owing to an unresolved V gene in the studies checked, with the rest unexplained. Here the sample has 450,000 to 550,000 clones; around 30% occur a single time. The ten largest clones take up about 0.06% of the sample. Sequencing input: naive CD4+ T cells from blood. Reading the label with the study, this specimen's cell subset or site is: true naive CD4+ T cells. The receptors come from a young man in good health.

This clone came up a few times. The V gene is TRBV7-8, the J gene TRBJ2-5; D is perhaps TRBD1 (5 bases). The CDR3 sequence is 16 residues long. With 0 bases removed from V and 4 bases from J, the gap between germline ends came to 15 bases. In germline, CDR1 is SGHVS, CDR2 FQNEAQ. This CDR3 is CASSLALQGIGETQYF. CDR3 bases: TGTGCCAGCAGCTTAGCCCTCCAGGGAATTGGAGAGACCCAGTACTTC.

This clone was seen only a few times. The chain has TRBV5-1 and TRBJ1-1; 7 bases are shared with TRBD1. V lost 4 bases and J lost 6; bases outside the gene matches: 12. CDR1 is SGHRS, CDR2 YFSETQ, per germline. This CDR3 is built from 15 residues. CDR3 in DNA: TGCGCCAGCAGCCCCCTCGACAGGGCCCTACCTGAAGCTTTCTTT. Translated, it gives CASSPLDRALPEAFF.

The chain combines TRBV7-9 with TRBJ2-7, with D possibly being TRBD1 or TRBD2 (5 bases each). V was pared by 3 bases and J by 3 bases, with 15 bases between. Looked up from germline, CDR1 is SEHNR and CDR2 is FQNEAQ (reference sequence). There are 15 residues in the CDR3. The CDR3 coding sequence is TGTGCCAGCAGCTTTGGGACGGGGAGAGTCTACGAGCAGTACTTC. Amino acids: CASSFGTGRVYEQYF.

The genes are TRBV10-3 and TRBJ2-3; 9 bases are a match to TRBD2. Germline CDR1 ENHRY, CDR2 SYGVKD. There are 15 residues in the CDR3. With 2 bases clipped from V and 1 base from J, the junction kept 1 base outside the gene matches. CDR3 sequence (DNA): TGTGCCATCAGTGAGGCGGGAGGGGGCACAGATACGCAGTATTTT. Amino acids: CAISEAGGGTDTQYF.

The chain couples TRBV30 to TRBJ1-5; D unclear. Trimming pared 2 bases from V and 5 bases from J, leaving 28 bases between. CDR3 size: 19 residues. The germline V gene encodes CDR1 GTSNPN and CDR2 SVGIG (reference sequence). The CDR3 region has the DNA TGTGCCTGGAGTCGTTCAAGAGGGAGCCCCACAATAGTGGATCAGCCCCAGCATTTT. Its protein product is CAWSRSRGSPTIVDQPQHF.

The chain recombines TRBV6-5 with TRBJ2-1; the D is unclear. The V end lost 5 bases, the J end lost 8 bases, and 16 bases lay between the germline ends. CDR3 length equals 14 residues. Germline V CDR1 and CDR2: MNHEY, SVGAGI. The CDR3 region is CASSRSVILHEQFF. The CDR3 DNA reads TGTGCCAGCAGTAGAAGCGTAATCCTCCATGAGCAGTTCTTC.

The chain is built from TRBV10-3 and TRBJ2-3, with 9 bases that match TRBD1. The germline gives CDR1 ENHRY, CDR2 SYGVKD. This CDR3 is 15 amino acids long. Trimming removed 6 bases from V and 0 bases from J; junction bases left unmatched: 4. This CDR3 reads CAISPGQGSTDTQYF. CDR3 coding DNA: TGTGCCATCAGCCCGGGACAGGGTAGCACAGATACGCAGTATTTT.

The chain links TRBV9 to TRBJ2-1, with a tentative D call TRBD1 (6 bases). This CDR3 comprises 13 residues. Germline values: CDR1 SGDLS, CDR2 YYNGEE. The V end lost 0 bases, the J end lost 13 bases, and 14 bases lay between the germline ends. The CDR3 protein is CASSVGTAGEQFF. Written as DNA, the CDR3 is TGTGCCAGCAGCGTAGGGACAGCCGGCGAACAGTTCTTC.

Only a few counts were recorded for this clone. The sample carries other DNA sequences with the same CDR3. The chain recombines TRBV5-1 with TRBJ2-5, with unresolved D. Germline CDR1 and CDR2: SGHRS and YFSETQ. The CDR3 sequence is 14 residues long. V was pared by 0 bases and J by 5 bases, with 11 bases between. The CDR3 DNA is TGCGCCAGCAGCTTGGGCCTTAACGGGGAGACCCAGTACTTC. Translating it yields CASSLGLNGETQYF.

The genes are TRBV5-1 and TRBJ2-7, with unresolved D. This CDR3 has 15 amino acids. CDR1 is SGHRS and CDR2 is YFSETQ in the germline V gene. Trimming removed 1 base at V and 2 bases at J, with 13 bases between. CDR3 DNA sequence: TGCGCCAGCAGCTTGTTGCAGGTGGCAACCTACGAGCAGTACTTC. It yields the protein CASSLLQVATYEQYF.

The V and J genes are TRBV30 and TRBJ2-5, with TRBD2 matching 7 bases. V trimming: 1 base; J trimming: 5 bases; junction bases outside the gene matches: 7. The CDR3 runs 14 residues. Germline CDR1 GTSNPN, CDR2 SVGIG (reference sequence). The CDR3 region has the DNA TGTGCCTGGAGTGGCGGGAGCCCGCGTGAGACCCAGTACTTC. It yields the protein CAWSGGSPRETQYF.